Listed here is a single T cell receptor beta chain. This record comes from a study of blood T cell repertoires in COVID-19. The CDR3 totals 16 residues. Germline V gene lookup returns CDR1 SGHRS and CDR2 YFSETQ. V lost 0 bases, J lost 6 bases, and 16 bases lay in between. The method was immunoSEQ multiplex PCR; TCRdb's version includes in-frame clones alone and lacks a portion of them. This repertoire shows a few hundred thousand clones, roughly nine tenths found once; its top ten account for approximately 4.6%. The receptor's source is a woman in her 40s who had recovered from COVID-19. The rearrangement uses TRBV5-1 and TRBJ2-1; perhaps TRBD1 as D (6 bases). Sequencing was carried out using peripheral blood. The DNA for the CDR3 is TGCGCCAGCAGCTTGGCCATACAGGGCGGAGGCAATGAGCAGTTCTTC. As protein: CASSLAIQGGGNEQFF. Drawing the rest from reference TRBV5-1 and TRBJ2-1, the complete variable domain is KAGVTQTPRYLIKTRGQQVTLSCSPISGHRSVSWYQQTPGQGLQFLFEYFSETQRNKGNFPGRFSGRQFSNSRSEMNVSTLELGDSALYLCASSLAIQGGGNEQFFGPGTRLTVL.